This TCR beta chain appears in the sequencing data of a study of Graves' ophthalmopathy and Graves' hyperthyroidism. Study-level results: Progression of ophthalmopathy was predicted by the model with 65% to 71% sensitivity and less than 85% specificity. The blood repertoire also included most expanded thyroid clonotypes above 0.001 frequency.

In this sample, this clonotype turned up many times. Its antigen is still unknown. Moderate-to-severe activity, CAS at least 3, NOSPECS at least 4 and duration under 3 months characterized donors with ophthalmopathy. The sequenced template was RNA, covering the TCR beta CDR3 region. The library came from an HTBI-primed first-round RT-PCR and a second-round multiplex PCR. TCRdb re-called the multiplex PCR reads through MiXCR, storing one row per CDR3 protein. The sample holds about 210,000 distinct CDR3 sequences, approximately 29% seen once. The sample taken for sequencing was peripheral blood. The source of this sequence is a man in his fifties or sixties with Graves' ophthalmopathy.

The CDR3 loop reads CASSFGGDNYGYTF. In nucleotides, the CDR3 is TGTGCCAGCAGTTTCGGGGGCGATAACTATGGCTACACCTTC. The chain recombines TRBV6-5 with TRBJ1-2; D perhaps matches TRBD1 (6 bases). The CDR3 totals 14 residues. Looked up from germline, CDR1 is MNHEY and CDR2 is SVGAGI. V lost 4 bases, J lost 1 base, and 10 bases lay in between.